A single T cell receptor beta chain is shown here with its context. Its cognate antigen is unknown. The V end was cut by 0 bases, the J end by 7 bases, with 16 bases between. Germline loops: CDR1 MNHEY, CDR2 SMNVEV (reference sequence). This CDR3 contains 15 residues. The data derive from a study of OX40 agonist ivuxolimab in advanced cancers. Study context: Patients with hepatocellular carcinoma, melanoma, renal cell or head and neck cancer made up the dose-escalation patients. Notes on the study in general: Relatively little clonal expansion, among the lowest observed, appeared in partial responders at 0.1-3.0 mg/kg. Expanded clones were, on average, more numerous in CD8+ T cells than in CD4+.

Using immunoSEQ multiplex PCR, the repertoire was profiled, and TCRdb retains in-frame clones only, with some absent. The repertoire consists of about 50,000 clones, with roughly 93% occurring once and the leading ten covering around 19%. Source: CD4+ or CD8+ T cells sorted from blood, taken in a trial of the OX40 agonist ivuxolimab. The TCR sequence derives from an adult with an advanced solid tumor such as melanoma, head and neck, liver or kidney cancer. The chain joins TRBV27 to TRBJ2-7; possibly TRBD1 or TRBD2 for D (5 bases each). The CDR3 nucleotides are TGTGCCAGCAGTTTATCCGGGACGGGGATCTTAGAGCAGTACTTC. Translated, it gives CASSLSGTGILEQYF.